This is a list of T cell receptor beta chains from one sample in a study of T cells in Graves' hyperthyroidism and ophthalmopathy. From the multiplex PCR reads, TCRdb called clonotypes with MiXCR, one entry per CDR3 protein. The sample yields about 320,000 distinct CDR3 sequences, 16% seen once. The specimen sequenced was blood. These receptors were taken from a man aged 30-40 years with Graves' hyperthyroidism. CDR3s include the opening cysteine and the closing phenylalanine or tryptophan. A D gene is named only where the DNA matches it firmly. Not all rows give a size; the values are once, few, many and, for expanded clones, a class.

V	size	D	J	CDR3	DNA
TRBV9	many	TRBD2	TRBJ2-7	CASSVGGTSGGGEQYF	TGTGCCAGCAGCGTAGGGGGGACTAGCGGCGGAGGCGAGCAGTACTTC
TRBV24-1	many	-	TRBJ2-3	CATSDAPDTQYF	TGTGCCACCAGTGACGCTCCGGATACGCAGTATTTT
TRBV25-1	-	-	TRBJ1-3	CASSRPEAGNTIYF	TGTGCCAGCAGCCGTCCTGAGGCTGGAAACACCATATATTTT
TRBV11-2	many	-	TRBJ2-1	CASSLGRGQFNEQFF	TGTGCCAGCAGCTTAGGGAGGGGACAGTTCAATGAGCAGTTCTTC
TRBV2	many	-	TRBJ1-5	CASSDRRVGNQPQHF	TGTGCCAGCAGTGACCGGCGTGTGGGCAATCAGCCCCAGCATTTT
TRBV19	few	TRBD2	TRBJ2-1	CASSRGTSGSKDEQFF	TGTGCCAGTAGTAGGGGGACTAGCGGGAGTAAAGATGAGCAGTTCTTC
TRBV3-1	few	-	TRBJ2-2	CASSQAGSNTGELFF	TGTGCCAGCAGCCAAGCCGGATCCAACACCGGGGAGCTGTTTTTT
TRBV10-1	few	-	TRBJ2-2	CASSESIPNTGELFF	TGCGCCAGCAGTGAGTCGATCCCAAATACCGGGGAGCTGTTTTTT
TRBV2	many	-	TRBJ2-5	CASSVIGRETQYF	TGTGCCAGCAGTGTGATCGGTCGAGAGACCCAGTACTTC
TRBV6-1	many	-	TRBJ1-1	CASSWIRGGTEAFF	TGTGCCAGCAGTTGGATCCGGGGGGGCACTGAAGCTTTCTTT
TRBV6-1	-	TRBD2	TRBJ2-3	CASSPPSGSADTQYF	TGTGCCAGCAGCCCCCCTAGCGGGAGCGCTGATACGCAGTATTTT
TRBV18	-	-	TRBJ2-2	CASSVSDTGELFF	TGTGCCAGCTCCGTCTCGGACACCGGGGAGCTGTTTTTT
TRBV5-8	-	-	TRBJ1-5	CASSFGGGEANQPQHF	TGTGCCAGCAGCTTCGGGGGGGGTGAGGCCAATCAGCCCCAGCATTTT
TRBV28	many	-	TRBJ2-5	CASSLNRILGTQYF	TGTGCCAGCAGCTTAAACAGGATTTTAGGGACCCAGTACTTC